This T cell receptor (beta chain) was recorded in a study of T cells in Graves' hyperthyroidism and ophthalmopathy. A patient was excluded if there was uncontrolled infection, other autoimmune disease, pregnancy or lactation. This clonotype was seen at least ten times. Its antigen is not known. Study-level findings and limits: Clonotypes that were expanded in thyroid above 0.001 mostly appeared in blood too.

TCR beta CDR3 region amplification was performed from RNA transcripts. First-round RT-PCR of the TCR CDR3 relied on the HTBI primer set. One entry per CDR3 protein, called by TCRdb with MiXCR from the multiplex PCR reads. The table shows 450,000 to 600,000 distinct CDR3 sequences, with 14% occurring only once. V lost 2 bases and J lost 5, with 10 bases in between. The CDR3 consists of 14 residues. The germline V gene has CDR1 KGHSH and CDR2 LQKENI. This receptor was obtained from a middle-aged woman with Graves' hyperthyroidism. This chain connects TRBV18 to TRBJ2-1; D gene ambiguous. Sequencing was performed on blood. The CDR3 DNA follows: TGTGCCAGCTCACCAGCCGGACCCGACAATGAGCAGTTCTTC. Its translation is CASSPAGPDNEQFF.